The 31 T cell receptor beta chains given below trace back to one sample, sequenced in a study of blood T cell repertoires in COVID-19. Only in-frame clones appear in the TCRdb table, and some are missing; sequencing was by immunoSEQ multiplex PCR. The sample shows about 49,000 clones, approximately 95% of them seen only once. The specimen was peripheral blood. These receptor sequences come from a man between 60 and 75 years old with COVID-19, enrolled during active disease.

The chain combines TRBV6-2 or TRBV6-3 with TRBJ1-3; 11 positions agree with TRBD1. This CDR3 comprises 16 residues. The V and J ends lost 6 bases and 0 bases, in that order; junction bases with no gene match: 4. From germline, CDR1 is MNHEY and CDR2 SVGEGT. The CDR3 sequence: CASSSGTGGSGNTIYF. CDR3 DNA sequence: TGTGCCAGCAGCTCCGGGACAGGGGGCTCTGGAAACACCATATATTTT.

V and J are TRBV4-1 and TRBJ1-2; the D gene is possibly TRBD1 (5 bases). Per the germline V gene, CDR1 is MGHRA and CDR2 is YSYEKL. The ends were cut back, 0 bases at V and 6 bases at J, with 17 bases in the middle. The CDR3 spans 16 residues. CDR3 region: CASSQDGGWERDGYTF. The CDR3 nucleotides read TGCGCCAGCAGCCAAGATGGGGGGTGGGAAAGAGATGGCTACACCTTC.

CDR3 coding DNA: TGCGCCAGCAGCTCGGCTAGTACCACAGATACGCAGTATTTT. Encoded protein: CASSSASTTDTQYF. The chain combines TRBV5-1 with TRBJ2-3; D is unresolved. With 3 bases removed from V and 2 bases from J, the gap between germline ends came to 10 bases. Germline assignment: CDR1 SGHRS and CDR2 YFSETQ. The CDR3 covers 14 residues.

This chain connects TRBV9 to TRBJ1-3, with TRBD1 identical over 7 bases. V lost 8 bases and J lost 0; bases outside the gene matches: 8. Germline lookup yields CDR1 SGDLS and CDR2 YYNGEE. The CDR3 is 15 amino acids. CDR3 amino acids: CASAIGTVSGNTIYF. In DNA form, the CDR3 reads TGTGCCAGTGCAATCGGGACAGTCTCTGGAAACACCATATATTTT.

This chain joins TRBV7-3 and TRBJ1-5; weak D call: TRBD1 (5 bases). Germline-derived CDR1 and CDR2 are SGHTA and FQGTGA. V shed 5 bases and J shed 0 bases, with 11 bases lying between them. The CDR3 is 15 residues long. The CDR3 coding sequence is TGTGCCAGCAGCCTGGATGGGGCTAGCAATCAGCCCCAGCATTTT. Translated, it gives CASSLDGASNQPQHF.

The V call is TRBV6-5, the J call TRBJ1-4, with D possibly matching TRBD1 (5 bases). Deletions cut 6 bases from V and 7 bases from J, with 15 bases between. The CDR3 is 14 residues long. Germline loops: CDR1 MNHEY, CDR2 SVGAGI. The CDR3 spells CASSTVGGIEKLFF. CDR3 nucleotide sequence: TGTGCCAGCAGCACTGTGGGGGGTATTGAAAAACTGTTTTTT.

The genes are TRBV30 and TRBJ1-1, with 11 bases that match TRBD1. The V gene's germline CDR1 is GTSNPN and CDR2 SVGIG (reference sequence). J was trimmed by 5 bases and V by 2 bases; bases with no gene match: 22. There are 20 residues in the CDR3. The CDR3 nucleotides read TGTGCCTGGAGTTCAGTCCGTCATGGACAGGGGGCGAAGGGAAGGACTGAAGCTTTCTTT. This codes for CAWSSVRHGQGAKGRTEAFF.

The gene calls are TRBV30 and TRBJ1-1; D remains ambiguous. The CDR3 contains 13 residues. The V and J ends lost 3 bases and 3 bases respectively, with 11 bases between them. Germline values: CDR1 GTSNPN, CDR2 SVGIG (reference sequence). CDR3 bases: TGTGCCTGGAGAGGAGCTTGGGACACTGAAGCTTTCTTT. Residues: CAWRGAWDTEAFF.

This chain connects TRBV5-1 to TRBJ1-2; 7 positions agree with TRBD1. The CDR3 spans 13 residues. With V trimmed by 4 bases and J by 6 bases, 6 bases remained unmatched. Germline V gene sequence: CDR1 SGHRS, CDR2 YFSETQ. CDR3 DNA: TGCGCCAGCAGCCCTACAGGGGTGAATGGCTACACCTTC. Its protein is CASSPTGVNGYTF.

The chain combines TRBV12-3 or TRBV12-4 with TRBJ1-1; the match to TRBD1 covers 8 bases. V shed 6 bases, J shed 11 bases, and the junction held 5 bases outside the gene matches. This CDR3 region has 11 residues. The CDR3 loop is CASSLRGRAFF. CDR3 nucleotide sequence: TGTGCCAGCAGCCTCAGGGGGCGGGCTTTCTTT.

This chain joins TRBV7-9 and TRBJ1-2, with a weak D call TRBD1 (5 bases). Looked up from germline, CDR1 is SEHNR and CDR2 is FQNEAQ (reference sequence). The CDR3 loop spans 13 amino acids. Trimming removed 3 bases at V and 7 bases at J, with 12 bases between. The CDR3 region has the DNA TGTGCCAGCAGCTTTTCAGAAGGGGCTGGCTACACCTTC. Residues: CASSFSEGAGYTF.

The rearrangement joins TRBV21-1 to TRBJ2-3; TRBD2 is taken as the D call from the table, unchecked against the DNA. TRBV21-1 is listed as a pseudogene. This CDR3 is 18 amino acids long. CDR3 nucleotides: TGTGCCAGCAGCAAAGTCATCCGGGAGGCCGGAAGCACAGATACGCAGTATTTT. It codes for CASSKVIREAGSTDTQYF.

The rearrangement joins TRBV7-8 to TRBJ1-4; possibly TRBD1 for D (5 bases). Deletions cut 4 bases from V and 8 bases from J, with 14 bases between. The CDR3 totals 14 residues. In germline, CDR1 is SGHVS, CDR2 FQNEAQ. Written as DNA, the CDR3 is TGTGCCAGCAGCTACCGGGGCGGGGAAGAAAAACTGTTTTTT. Translated, it gives CASSYRGGEEKLFF.

V and J are TRBV7-6 and TRBJ1-3; D is ambiguous. Trimming removed 1 base from V and 0 bases from J, with 16 bases in between. CDR3 length: 18 amino acids. The germline CDR1 and CDR2 sequences are SGHVS and FNYEAQ. The CDR3 DNA reads TGTGCCAGCAGCTTAGTGGGTGAGCAGGCCCTCTCTGGAAACACCATATATTTT. Translation gives CASSLVGEQALSGNTIYF.

The chain combines TRBV12-3 or TRBV12-4 with TRBJ2-7; no reliable D call. The CDR3 has 13 residues. Trimming shortened V by 3 bases and J by 2 bases, and 8 bases separated the two germline ends. CDR3 protein: CASSFPPTYEQYF. For the CDR3, the DNA is TGTGCCAGCAGTTTTCCTCCTACCTACGAGCAGTACTTC.

The V gene is TRBV30, the J gene TRBJ2-2; D perhaps matches TRBD2 (5 bases). V was trimmed by 3 bases and J by 0 bases, leaving 14 bases between them. Germline V gives CDR1 GTSNPN, CDR2 SVGIG (reference sequence). This CDR3 region has 16 residues. This chain's CDR3 is CAWSRGRQTNTGELFF. CDR3 DNA sequence: TGTGCCTGGAGCCGGGGTAGGCAGACGAACACCGGGGAGCTGTTTTTT.

The chain is built from TRBV4-1 and TRBJ1-5; TRBD1 matches at 8 bases. The CDR3 totals 15 residues. Losses at the gene ends were 6 bases for V and 5 bases for J; bases not matched to a gene: 9. CDR1 is MGHRA, CDR2 YSYEKL, per germline. The CDR3 bases are TGCGCCAGCAGTCCTGTTTCGGGACAGGATCAGCCCCAGCATTTT. As protein: CASSPVSGQDQPQHF.

The chain has TRBV18 and TRBJ2-1, with TRBD1 identical over 9 bases. The germline CDR1 and CDR2 sequences are KGHSH and LQKENI. The CDR3 totals 15 residues. V trimming: 3 bases; J trimming: 2 bases; junction bases outside the gene matches: 2. The CDR3 is CASSPGTGTYNEQFF. CDR3 bases: TGTGCCAGCTCACCCGGGACAGGGACCTACAATGAGCAGTTCTTC. Full variable domain (rest looked up from reference TRBV18 and TRBJ2-1): NAGVMQNPRHLVRRRGQEARLRCSPMKGHSHVYWYRQLPEEGLKFMVYLQKENIIDESGMPKERFSAEFPKEGPSILRIQQVVRGDSAAYFCASSPGTGTYNEQFFGPGTRLTVL.

The chain links TRBV7-8 to TRBJ2-2, with 9 bases matching TRBD1. Germline V gene data show CDR1 as SGHVS and CDR2 as FQNEAQ. Trimming took 2 bases from V and 9 from J; bases not matched to a gene: 10. The CDR3 sequence is 16 residues long. As DNA, the CDR3 is TGTGCCAGCAGCTTAAACCCGGGACAGGGTGGCTGGGAGCTGTTTTTT. Translating gives CASSLNPGQGGWELFF.

The chain combines TRBV6-5 with TRBJ2-2, with a weak D call TRBD2 (6 bases). The germline V and J ends were trimmed by 5 bases and 4 bases, with 11 bases remaining between them. Germline CDR1 MNHEY, CDR2 SVGAGI. CDR3 length: 14 residues. The CDR3 spells CASSRDSVTGELFF. The DNA for the CDR3 is TGTGCCAGCAGTAGGGACTCCGTCACCGGGGAGCTGTTTTTT.

This clone was detected once. The chain carries TRBV5-1 and TRBJ2-3; D might be TRBD1 (5 bases). The CDR3 is 14 amino acids. Germline V gene lookup returns CDR1 SGHRS and CDR2 YFSETQ. The V gene lost 2 bases and the J gene lost 0 bases, with 7 bases spanning the gap. The CDR3, as DNA: TGCGCCAGCAGCTTAGGACAAAGCACAGATACGCAGTATTTT. This translates into CASSLGQSTDTQYF. Drawing the rest from reference TRBV5-1 and TRBJ2-3, the complete variable domain is KAGVTQTPRYLIKTRGQQVTLSCSPISGHRSVSWYQQTPGQGLQFLFEYFSETQRNKGNFPGRFSGRQFSNSRSEMNVSTLELGDSALYLCASSLGQSTDTQYFGPGTRLTVL.

CDR3 loop: CASARENTGELFF. CDR3 sequence (DNA): TGTGCCAGCGCCAGGGAAAACACCGGGGAGCTGTTTTTT. V usage is TRBV7-2 and J usage is TRBJ2-2; the D gene is possibly TRBD1 (5 bases). V dropped 8 bases and J dropped 2 bases, with 9 bases sitting between them. The CDR3 is made up of 13 amino acids. CDR1 and CDR2 from the germline V gene are SGHTA and FQGNSA.

In nucleotides, the CDR3 is TGTGCCAGTAGTGTTACCCCAGGGATAAACACCGGGGAGCTGTTTTTT. Translating it yields CASSVTPGINTGELFF. The rearrangement joins TRBV19 to TRBJ2-2; D is perhaps TRBD1 (5 bases). Looked up from germline, CDR1 is LNHDA and CDR2 is SQIVND (reference sequence). Trimming cost V 5 bases and J 2 bases, with 15 bases left between them. This CDR3 contains 16 residues.

The chain carries TRBV7-2 and TRBJ2-1; TRBD2 agrees at 7 bases. Germline CDR1 reads SGHTA; CDR2 reads FQGNSA. The CDR3 consists of 15 residues. The ends lost 6 bases at V and 5 bases at J; junction bases unmatched: 10. The CDR3 here is CASRREALPNNEQFF. CDR3 nucleotide sequence: TGTGCCAGCAGACGGGAGGCCCTCCCCAACAATGAGCAGTTCTTC. The complete variable domain, with remaining parts taken from reference TRBV7-2 and TRBJ2-1, reads GAGVSQSPSNKVTEKGKDVELRCDPISGHTALYWYRQSLGQGLEFLIYFQGNSAPDKSGLPSDRFSAERTGGSVSTLTIQRTQQEDSAVYLCASRREALPNNEQFFGPGTRLTVL.

The chain recombines TRBV7-3 with TRBJ2-1; 11 bases line up with TRBD2. Germline lookup yields CDR1 SGHTA and CDR2 FQGTGA. This CDR3 spans 16 amino acids. The junction had 7 bases not matched to a gene; V was cut back by 5 bases and J by 4 bases. The DNA for the CDR3 is TGTGCCAGCAGCCCAACCCGGACTAGCGGGTACAATGAGCAGTTCTTC. Residues: CASSPTRTSGYNEQFF.

The count of this clone is one. The gene calls are TRBV30 and TRBJ2-7, with 9 positions matching TRBD2. V shed 0 bases and J 7 bases; nucleotides not matched to a gene: 10. The CDR3 contains 15 residues. The germline V gene has CDR1 GTSNPN and CDR2 SVGIG (reference sequence). The CDR3 DNA is TGTGCCTGGAGTGTAGGGAGCGGGGGGCTACGTGAGCAGTACTTC. This gives the protein CAWSVGSGGLREQYF. Full variable domain (outside the CDR3, taken from reference TRBV30 and TRBJ2-7): SQTIHQWPATLVQPVGSPLSLECTVEGTSNPNLYWYRQAAGRGLQLLFYSVGIGQISSEVPQNLSASRPQDRQFILSSKKLLLSDSGFYLCAWSVGSGGLREQYFGPGTRLTVT.

This chain connects TRBV5-1 to TRBJ2-7, with D possibly being TRBD2 (5 bases). CDR3 length: 13 residues. The V and J ends lost 4 bases and 7 bases respectively, with 15 bases between them. Germline lookup yields CDR1 SGHRS and CDR2 YFSETQ. The CDR3 reads CASSRRISGEQYF. DNA of the CDR3: TGCGCCAGCAGCCGGAGGATATCGGGGGAGCAGTACTTC. The entire variable domain, with the rest obtained from reference TRBV5-1 and TRBJ2-7, is as follows: KAGVTQTPRYLIKTRGQQVTLSCSPISGHRSVSWYQQTPGQGLQFLFEYFSETQRNKGNFPGRFSGRQFSNSRSEMNVSTLELGDSALYLCASSRRISGEQYFGPGTRLTVT.

The chain links TRBV5-1 to TRBJ2-5; 10 bases align to TRBD2. Germline loops: CDR1 SGHRS, CDR2 YFSETQ. This CDR3 spans 15 amino acids. J was trimmed by 1 base and V by 5 bases; bases with no gene match: 5. CDR3 residues: CASSLTSGFQETQYF. The CDR3 DNA reads TGCGCCAGCAGTTTGACTAGCGGGTTCCAAGAGACCCAGTACTTC.

V is TRBV20-1 and J is TRBJ2-7; D is possibly TRBD2 (6 bases). V lost 3 bases and J 5 bases, leaving 20 bases between the germline ends. The CDR3 totals 15 residues. The V gene's germline CDR1 is DFQATT and CDR2 SNEGSKA (reference sequence). In DNA, the CDR3 is TGCAGTGCTAGTTTCGTCGCTTCAGGAGGGGACGAGCAGTACTTC. The encoded protein is CSASFVASGGDEQYF.

This chain links TRBV30 with TRBJ1-5; possibly TRBD1 for D (5 bases). This CDR3 has 13 amino acids. The ends were cut back, 1 base at V and 6 bases at J, with 10 bases in the middle. The germline V gene encodes CDR1 GTSNPN and CDR2 SVGIG (reference sequence). CDR3 DNA sequence: TGTGCCTGGAGTGGATTGGGGCGTCAGCCCCAGCATTTT. Its protein is CAWSGLGRQPQHF. Complete variable domain (other parts from reference TRBV30 and TRBJ1-5): SQTIHQWPATLVQPVGSPLSLECTVEGTSNPNLYWYRQAAGRGLQLLFYSVGIGQISSEVPQNLSASRPQDRQFILSSKKLLLSDSGFYLCAWSGLGRQPQHFGDGTRLSIL.

The CDR3 region is CAWTRQGTDTQYF. For the CDR3, the DNA is TGTGCCTGGACACGACAGGGGACCGATACGCAGTATTTT. This sequence joins TRBV30 and TRBJ2-3, with 8 bases matching TRBD1. V trimming: 4 bases; J trimming: 6 bases; junction bases outside the gene matches: 6. CDR3 length: 13 amino acids. The V gene's germline CDR1 is GTSNPN and CDR2 SVGIG (reference sequence).